The source of this T cell receptor (beta chain) is a study of T cells expressing NK-cell markers. Turning to the study itself: It was sorted CD3+CD56+NKG2C+, CD3+CD56+NKG2C- and CD3+CD56-NKG2C+ T cells that supplied the TCR beta repertoires. Among the eight sequenced donors, seven tested HCMV-seropositive and one tested seronegative. Study-wide results and limits: In roughly six donors, dominant NKG2C+ clonotypes were roughly 1.0-8% of CD8+ T cells.

Template switching by 5'RACE with UMIs generated the TCR beta cDNA. TCRdb reprocessed the 5' RACE reads and keeps a single row for each CDR3 protein, giving no DNA. The specimen's table records around 550,000 distinct CDR3 sequences. Remarks on this clonotype: No antigen is known for it.

The CDR3 has 16 residues. Sequenced sample: blood T cells: a sorted CD56 or NKG2C T cell subset, CD4+ or CD8+ T cells, or bulk PBMC T cells (not recorded which). This chain uses TRBV12-3 or TRBV12-4 with TRBJ1-2; TCRdb gives TRBD1 as the D gene, but with no DNA this cannot be confirmed. This clonotype was sampled from a man aged 18 to 30 in good health. This chain's CDR3 is CASSRDRSISTYGYTF.